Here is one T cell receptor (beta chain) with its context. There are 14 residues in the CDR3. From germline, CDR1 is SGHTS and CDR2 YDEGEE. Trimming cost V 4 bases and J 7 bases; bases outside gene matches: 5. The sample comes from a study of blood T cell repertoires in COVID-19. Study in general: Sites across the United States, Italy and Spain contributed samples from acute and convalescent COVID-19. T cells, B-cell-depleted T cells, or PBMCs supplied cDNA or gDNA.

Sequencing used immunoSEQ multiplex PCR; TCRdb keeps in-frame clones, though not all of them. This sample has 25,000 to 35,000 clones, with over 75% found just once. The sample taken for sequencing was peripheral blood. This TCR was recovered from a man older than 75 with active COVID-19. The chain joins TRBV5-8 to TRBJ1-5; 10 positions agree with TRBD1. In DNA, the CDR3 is TGTGCCAGCAGCCTGTGGACAGGGGGACAGCCCCAGCATTTT. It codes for CASSLWTGGQPQHF.